Below are 15 T cell receptor beta chains sequenced from a single sample in a study of CD8+CD57+ T cells in acquired aplastic anemia (dated by TCRdb to 2017 to 2018). Flow cytometry had shown CD8+CD57+ cell expansion in the patients selected for sequencing. Data came from an Illumina HiSeq 2000. Profiling of TCR beta VDJ combinations and CDR3 sequences used genomic DNA as the template. Starting from the raw public reads, TCRdb applied fastp trimming at Q25, assembled clones with MiXCR and retained in-frame beta chains. A single entry per CDR3 protein holds the most common genes and DNA from its merged rows. For this sample there are 200,000 to 250,000 distinct CDR3 sequences; 45% to 50% appear just once. The ten most abundant clones make up over 7.5% of the sample. Sequenced input: sorted CD4+, CD8+, or CD8+CD57+ T cells (not recorded which) from PBMCs. Receptors originate from a human donor with aplastic anemia.

This clonotype has ten or more counts. The chain links TRBV11-3 to TRBJ2-7; 7 bases map to TRBD2. The CDR3 is made up of 15 amino acids. The trim removed 5 bases at V and 4 bases at J, leaving 11 bases unmatched. In germline, CDR1 is SGHNT, CDR2 YENEEA. In DNA form, the CDR3 reads TGTGCCAGCAGCCCCGGGGGTAGCGGGTTTTACGAGCAGTACTTC. It codes for CASSPGGSGFYEQYF.

The gene calls are TRBV2 and TRBJ1-1; D is undetermined. CDR1 is SNHLY, CDR2 FYNNEI, per germline. CDR3 size: 13 residues. V lost 7 bases and J lost 1, with 10 bases in between. The CDR3 sequence: CASIRGWNTEAFF. For the CDR3, the DNA is TGTGCCAGCATCCGGGGATGGAACACTGAAGCTTTCTTT.

The chain carries TRBV27 and TRBJ2-7; unclear D gene. This CDR3 has 15 residues. Germline V gives CDR1 MNHEY, CDR2 SMNVEV (reference sequence). Trimming removed 5 bases at V and 3 bases at J, with 17 bases between. The DNA of the CDR3 is TGTGCCAGCAGTCAAACCTTTGACGCCCACTACGAGCAGTACTTC. Amino acid sequence: CASSQTFDAHYEQYF.

The rearrangement joins TRBV4-1 to TRBJ2-1, with D perhaps matching TRBD2 (6 bases). Trimming pared 0 bases from V and 3 bases from J, leaving 12 bases between. Germline V CDR1 and CDR2: MGHRA, YSYEKL. The CDR3 spans 16 residues. This CDR3 reads CASSQETTSVYNEQFF. CDR3 bases: TGCGCCAGCAGCCAAGAAACGACTAGTGTCTACAATGAGCAGTTCTTC.

The V gene is TRBV7-2, the J gene TRBJ2-5, with 7 positions matching TRBD2. The CDR3 runs to 14 residues. The germline gives CDR1 SGHTA, CDR2 FQGNSA. V was pared by 6 bases and J by 1 base, with 5 bases of the junction left unmatched. The CDR3 DNA is TGTGCCAGCAGGGAGAGCGGGGCCCAAGAGACCCAGTACTTC. Residues: CASRESGAQETQYF.

The chain uses TRBV5-1 and TRBJ1-2; D is unclear. With 0 bases removed from V and 7 bases from J, the gap between germline ends came to 10 bases. The CDR3 has 13 residues. The germline gives CDR1 SGHRS, CDR2 YFSETQ. CDR3 amino acids: CASSLVEGGGYTF. In DNA form, the CDR3 reads TGCGCCAGCAGCTTGGTGGAGGGAGGTGGCTACACCTTC.

This clonotype has ten or more counts. The chain has TRBV4-1 and TRBJ1-1; D possibly corresponds to TRBD1 (6 bases). The V end was cut by 0 bases, the J end by 1 base, with 9 bases between. The CDR3 is 15 residues long. Per germline, CDR1 MGHRA and CDR2 YSYEKL. CDR3 nucleotides: TGCGCCAGCAGCCAAGATAGGGGGACGAACACTGAAGCTTTCTTT. Its translation: CASSQDRGTNTEAFF.

This clonotype occurred many times. The genes are TRBV20-1 and TRBJ2-1, with no clear D. The CDR3 covers 14 residues. V lost 3 bases to trimming and J lost 2 bases, with 11 bases between them. CDR1 DFQATT and CDR2 SNEGSKA come from the germline V gene (reference sequence). The DNA of the CDR3 is TGCAGTGCTAGTTTGTACCGAGCCTACAATGAGCAGTTCTTC. Protein product: CSASLYRAYNEQFF.

As regards this clonotype: Just one base apart from a much larger clone, this may be a read error. The chain couples TRBV7-9 to TRBJ1-2, with D hard to call. CDR3 size: 14 residues. Germline CDR1 and CDR2: SEHNR and FQNEAQ (reference sequence). CDR3 DNA: TGTGCCAGCAGCTCCCTGGCTCCGAGCCATGGCAACACCTTC. Translating it yields CASSSLAPSHGNTF. Full variable domain (remainder filled in from reference TRBV7-9 and TRBJ1-2): DTGVSQNPRHKITKRGQNVTFRCDPISEHNRLYWYRQTLGQGPEFLTYFQNEAQLEKSRLLSDRFSAERPKGSFSTLEIQRTEQGDSAMYLCASSSLAPSHGNTFGSGTRLTVV.

Ten or more counts support this clonotype. The V call is TRBV6-6, the J call TRBJ1-2; D is possibly TRBD1 (5 bases). Germline assignment: CDR1 MNHNY and CDR2 SVGAGI (reference sequence). This CDR3 is built from 12 residues. V dropped 7 bases and J dropped 7 bases, with 13 bases sitting between them. The CDR3 bases are TGTGCCAGCATCCCCCCGGGGGGTGGCTACACCTTC. This translates into CASIPPGGGYTF.

Remarks on this clonotype: This may be a read error: a much more frequent sequence differs by one nucleotide. This rearrangement joins TRBV10-3 to TRBJ1-1; D may be TRBD1 (6 bases). The CDR3 covers 14 residues. Looked up from germline, CDR1 is ENHRY and CDR2 is SYGVKD. The CDR3 bases are TGTACCAGCAGTTGGAACGGACAGTCCTCTGAAGCTTTCTTT. Residues: CTSSWNGQSSEAFF.

This clonotype was counted ten times or more. The J gene is TRBJ2-7, the V gene TRBV9; tentatively, D is TRBD1 or TRBD2 (5 bases each). V was cut by 0 bases and J by 2 bases, with 12 bases left in between. The germline V gene has CDR1 SGDLS and CDR2 YYNGEE. The CDR3 totals 15 residues. The CDR3 DNA is TGTGCCAGCAGCGTAGAGGGGACGTCGGCCTACGAGCAGTACTTC. The encoded protein is CASSVEGTSAYEQYF.

This clonotype has at least ten counts. The V and J genes are TRBV5-1 and TRBJ2-7; D possibly corresponds to TRBD1 (6 bases). V dropped 1 base and J dropped 0 bases, with 14 bases sitting between them. This CDR3 has 16 residues. In germline, CDR1 is SGHRS, CDR2 YFSETQ. DNA for the CDR3: TGCGCCAGCAGCTTGTCGACAGGCCGGAGCTCCTACGAGCAGTACTTC. This translates into CASSLSTGRSSYEQYF.

As concerns this clonotype: At one of its ends the junction is not consistent with the germline gene, which may arise from a read error. The chain employs TRBV4-2 and TRBJ1-1; no clear D gene. Per the germline V gene, CDR1 is LGHNA and CDR2 is YNFKEQ. The CDR3 extends over 9 amino acids. As DNA, the CDR3 is TGTGCTAGCAGCACTGAAGCTTTCTTT. It specifies CASSTEAFF.

This clonotype was seen a few times. The chain joins TRBV27 to TRBJ2-1, with D unclear. The CDR3 consists of 15 residues. The V gene's germline CDR1 is MNHEY and CDR2 SMNVEV (reference sequence). V lost 0 bases and J lost 6, with 12 bases in between. The chain's CDR3 is CASSLSFLQTNEQFF. CDR3 nucleotide sequence: TGTGCCAGCAGTTTATCGTTTCTCCAGACCAATGAGCAGTTCTTC.